These 22 T cell receptor beta chains were all obtained from the same sample, sequenced in a study of CD8+CD57+ T cells in acquired aplastic anemia. The template used for profiling TCR beta VDJ and CDR3 was genomic DNA. TCRdb reanalysed the reads using MiXCR and keeps one entry per CDR3 protein. The sample includes around 51,000 distinct CDR3 sequences, around two thirds seen only once; the top ten take around 34%. The sequenced sample consisted of sorted CD4+, CD8+, or CD8+CD57+ T cells (not recorded which) from PBMCs. All receptors come from a human donor in good health, serving as a control.

This clonotype was detected only a few times. The chain couples TRBV7-8 to TRBJ2-5, with D possibly matching TRBD1 (6 bases). This CDR3 has 14 residues. Trimming removed 5 bases at V and 1 base at J, with 11 bases between. From germline, CDR1 is SGHVS and CDR2 FQNEAQ. The chain's CDR3 is CASSNGQPQETQYF. In nucleotides, the CDR3 is TGTGCCAGCAGCAACGGACAGCCCCAAGAGACCCAGTACTTC.

The V and J genes are TRBV19 and TRBJ2-7; tentative D call: TRBD1 (5 bases). The CDR3 has 14 amino acids. Trimming pared 3 bases from V and 6 bases from J, leaving 15 bases between. The germline V gene has CDR1 LNHDA and CDR2 SQIVND (reference sequence). In DNA form, the CDR3 reads TGTGCCAGTAGTATGCGGCAGGGTTCGATCGAGCAGTACTTC. Its translation is CASSMRQGSIEQYF.

The V and J genes are TRBV15 and TRBJ2-2; 12 nucleotides align to TRBD2. The germline gives CDR1 LNHNV, CDR2 YYDKDF (reference sequence). The ends lost 3 bases at V and 3 bases at J; junction bases unmatched: 8. The length of the CDR3 is 18 residues. The CDR3 DNA follows: TGTGCCACCAGCAGTGCTAGGACTAGCGGGACTCACACCGGGGAGCTGTTTTTT. It specifies CATSSARTSGTHTGELFF.

The V call is TRBV7-9, the J call TRBJ2-7; 11 positions agree with TRBD2. In germline, CDR1 is SEHNR, CDR2 FQNEAQ (reference sequence). V shed 1 base and J 7 bases; nucleotides not matched to a gene: 6. This CDR3 has 15 amino acids. CDR3 protein: CASSLGLAGGTEQYF. DNA for the CDR3: TGTGCCAGCAGCTTAGGCCTAGCGGGGGGTACGGAGCAGTACTTC. Full variable domain (missing parts from reference TRBV7-9 and TRBJ2-7): DTGVSQNPRHKITKRGQNVTFRCDPISEHNRLYWYRQTLGQGPEFLTYFQNEAQLEKSRLLSDRFSAERPKGSFSTLEIQRTEQGDSAMYLCASSLGLAGGTEQYFGPGTRLTVT.

This clonotype is medium-sized (0.01 to 0.1%) by share. The CDR3 DNA reads TGCGCCAGCAGCTTGGCCCAATTCACTGAAGCTTTCTTT. Amino acids: CASSLAQFTEAFF. This chain joins TRBV5-1 and TRBJ1-1; D call uncertain. Trimming took off 0 bases at V and 4 bases at J, with 7 bases between the two ends. The CDR3 length is 13 residues. Germline V gives CDR1 SGHRS, CDR2 YFSETQ.

The chain couples TRBV2 to TRBJ2-7; TRBD2 is a possible D gene (6 bases). The V end was cut by 4 bases, the J end by 3 bases, with 16 bases between. This CDR3 is 15 amino acids long. Germline assignment: CDR1 SNHLY and CDR2 FYNNEI. The CDR3 is CASSGALGLLYEQYF. For the CDR3, the DNA is TGTGCCAGCAGTGGGGCTTTGGGACTCCTCTACGAGCAGTACTTC.

The chain links TRBV10-3 to TRBJ1-6; D is ambiguous. Trimming cost V 10 bases and J 13 bases, with 17 bases left between them. Germline lookup yields CDR1 ENHRY and CDR2 SYGVKD. CDR3 size: 12 residues. This CDR3 is CASSLPSLPLHF. The DNA for the CDR3 is TGTGCCAGCTCGCTACCCTCCCTGCCCCTCCACTTT.

The V and J genes are TRBV15 and TRBJ2-5; TRBD2 aligns across 7 bases. V lost 0 bases, J lost 4 bases, and 8 bases stayed unmatched. The CDR3 covers 16 residues. In germline, CDR1 is LNHNV, CDR2 YYDKDF (reference sequence). The CDR3 spells CATSRDRGGSSETQYF. CDR3 coding DNA: TGTGCCACCAGCAGAGATCGGGGCGGGAGTTCAGAGACCCAGTACTTC. The full variable domain, its missing parts supplied by reference TRBV15 and TRBJ2-5, is DAMVIQNPRYQVTQFGKPVTLSCSQTLNHNVMYWYQQKSSQAPKLLFHYYDKDFNNEADTPDNFQSRRPNTSFCFLDIRSPGLGDTAMYLCATSRDRGGSSETQYFGPGTRLLVL.

V gene TRBV7-8 combines with J gene TRBJ2-5; perhaps D is TRBD1 or TRBD2 (6 bases each). From germline, CDR1 is SGHVS and CDR2 FQNEAQ. This CDR3 is 15 amino acids long. V lost 5 bases and J lost 3, with 16 bases in between. CDR3: CASSRSRGAKETQYF. In DNA, the CDR3 is TGTGCCAGCAGCCGATCTAGGGGGGCCAAAGAGACCCAGTACTTC.

By share of the sample, this clonotype is medium-sized. At one boundary the junction diverges from the germline segment, which might be a read error. V gene TRBV2 combines with J gene TRBJ2-7; possibly TRBD1 for D (5 bases). The CDR3 sequence is 14 residues long. Germline CDR1 and CDR2: SNHLY and FYNNEI. CDR3 region: CASSKGEGSSEQYF. The CDR3 coding sequence is TGTGCCAGCTCAAAAGGGGAAGGGTCCTCCGAGCAGTACTTC.

The chain has TRBV24-1 and TRBJ2-1; D is perhaps TRBD2 (6 bases). In germline, CDR1 is KGHDR, CDR2 SFDVKD. CDR3 size: 17 residues. Trimming took 4 bases from V and 10 from J, leaving 25 bases between them. CDR3 residues: CATSEPGSGWSSYEQFF. The CDR3 DNA sequence: TGTGCCACCAGTGAGCCTGGGAGCGGGTGGTCCTCCTACGAGCAGTTCTTC.

This clonotype qualifies as large. This rearrangement joins TRBV15 to TRBJ2-3; D is unclear. The CDR3 runs to 16 residues. Germline-derived CDR1 and CDR2 are LNHNV and YYDKDF (reference sequence). V was shortened by 0 bases and J by 1 base, with 11 bases between the two germline ends. The CDR3 here is CATSREPGMGTDTQYF. CDR3 sequence (DNA): TGTGCCACCAGCAGAGAGCCCGGTATGGGCACAGATACGCAGTATTTT.

The sample holds a few counts of this clonotype. The chain carries TRBV7-6 and TRBJ1-6, with TRBD1 matching over 7 bases. Germline values: CDR1 SGHVS, CDR2 FNYEAQ. The V gene end was trimmed by 5 bases and the J gene end by 7 bases; junction bases not matched to a gene: 8. CDR3 length equals 15 residues. The CDR3, as DNA: TGTGCCAGCAGCACAGGACAGGCCTGGAATTCACCCCTCCACTTT. Its protein is CASSTGQAWNSPLHF.

The chain recombines TRBV20-1 with TRBJ1-2; TRBD1 matches 8 bases. This CDR3 is built from 16 residues. Germline CDR1 reads DFQATT; CDR2 reads SNEGSKA (reference sequence). V was pared by 5 bases and J by 2 bases, with 13 bases of the junction left unmatched. The CDR3 here is CSAQSFGQGGNYGYTF. The CDR3 DNA reads as TGCAGTGCTCAGAGTTTCGGACAGGGCGGGAACTATGGCTACACCTTC.

The chain joins TRBV2 to TRBJ2-7; D is unresolved. Germline V CDR1 and CDR2: SNHLY, FYNNEI. The CDR3 runs to 12 residues. With 3 bases removed from V and 1 base from J, the gap between germline ends came to 4 bases. Here the CDR3 reads CASSDPSYEQYF. The CDR3 nucleotides read TGTGCCAGCAGTGACCCGTCCTACGAGCAGTACTTC. Using reference TRBV2 and TRBJ2-7 for the parts outside the CDR3, the full variable domain is EPEVTQTPSHQVTQMGQEVILRCVPISNHLYFYWYRQILGQKVEFLVSFYNNEISEKSEIFDDQFSVERPDGSNFTLKIRSTKLEDSAMYFCASSDPSYEQYFGPGTRLTVT.

V usage is TRBV7-2 and J usage is TRBJ1-4; tentative D call: TRBD1 (5 bases). In germline, CDR1 is SGHTA, CDR2 FQGNSA. This CDR3 comprises 14 residues. V was shortened by 1 base and J by 8 bases, with 11 bases between the two germline ends. CDR3 DNA: TGTGCCAGCAGCTTAGACAGGTCAAGAGAAAAACTGTTTTTT. It specifies CASSLDRSREKLFF. The full variable domain, rest sourced from reference TRBV7-2 and TRBJ1-4, is GAGVSQSPSNKVTEKGKDVELRCDPISGHTALYWYRQSLGQGLEFLIYFQGNSAPDKSGLPSDRFSAERTGGSVSTLTIQRTQQEDSAVYLCASSLDRSREKLFFGSGTQLSVL.

Only a few counts were recorded for this clonotype. The CDR3 is CASSHPTGDVGYTF. The CDR3 DNA reads TGTGCCAGCAGTCACCCGACAGGAGATGTGGGCTACACCTTC. This sequence joins TRBV2 and TRBJ1-2, with D perhaps matching TRBD1 (6 bases). This CDR3 has 14 amino acids. CDR1 and CDR2 (germline): SNHLY, FYNNEI. V dropped 5 bases and J dropped 8 bases, with 18 bases sitting between them. Looking up the rest from reference TRBV2 and TRBJ1-2 gives the full variable domain: EPEVTQTPSHQVTQMGQEVILRCVPISNHLYFYWYRQILGQKVEFLVSFYNNEISEKSEIFDDQFSVERPDGSNFTLKIRSTKLEDSAMYFCASSHPTGDVGYTFGSGTRLTVV.

This sequence joins TRBV9 and TRBJ1-6; D uncertain. This CDR3 is 14 amino acids long. CDR1 and CDR2 from the germline V gene are SGDLS and YYNGEE. The ends were cut back, 0 bases at V and 5 bases at J, with 6 bases in the middle. The CDR3 reads CASSVGSDNSPLHF. The CDR3 bases are TGTGCCAGCAGCGTAGGGTCAGATAATTCACCCCTCCACTTT.

This clonotype has a handful of counts. Its ends do not fully match the called genes, so a read error is possible. The chain has TRBV20-1 and TRBJ1-6, with TRBD1 matching 8 bases. The CDR3 spans 15 residues. CDR1 is DFQATT, CDR2 SNEGSKA, per germline (reference sequence). The CDR3 bases are TGCAGTGCTAGAGATCCGGGACAGGACAATTCGCCCCTCCACTTT. Translation gives CSARDPGQDNSPLHF.

The J gene is TRBJ2-3, the V gene TRBV7-2; no firm D call. This CDR3 contains 12 residues. Germline assignment: CDR1 SGHTA and CDR2 FQGNSA. Trimming cost V 1 base and J 6 bases, with 5 bases left between them. The CDR3 here is CASSLDGDTQYF. The DNA for the CDR3 is TGTGCCAGCAGCTTAGATGGGGATACGCAGTATTTT.

The chain combines TRBV24-1 with TRBJ1-6, with D perhaps matching TRBD1 (5 bases). V lost 4 bases and J lost 9, with 9 bases in between. This CDR3 has 13 residues. Germline CDR1 and CDR2: KGHDR and SFDVKD. The CDR3 reads CATSEERGSPLHF. As DNA, the CDR3 is TGTGCCACCAGTGAGGAGAGGGGTTCACCCCTCCACTTT.

The chain combines TRBV7-8 with TRBJ2-7; 8 nucleotides line up with TRBD1. The CDR3 sequence is 16 residues long. CDR1 and CDR2 (germline): SGHVS, FQNEAQ. V lost 0 bases to trimming and J lost 3 bases; unmatched junction nucleotides: 7. In nucleotides, the CDR3 is TGTGCCAGCAGCTTAGCGCCGACAGGGGCCAGCTACGAGCAGTACTTC. Translated, it gives CASSLAPTGASYEQYF. The full variable domain, rest sourced from reference TRBV7-8 and TRBJ2-7, is GAGVSQSPRYKVAKRGQDVALRCDPISGHVSLFWYQQALGQGPEFLTYFQNEAQLDKSGLPSDRFFAERPEGSVSTLKIQRTQQEDSAVYLCASSLAPTGASYEQYFGPGTRLTVT.